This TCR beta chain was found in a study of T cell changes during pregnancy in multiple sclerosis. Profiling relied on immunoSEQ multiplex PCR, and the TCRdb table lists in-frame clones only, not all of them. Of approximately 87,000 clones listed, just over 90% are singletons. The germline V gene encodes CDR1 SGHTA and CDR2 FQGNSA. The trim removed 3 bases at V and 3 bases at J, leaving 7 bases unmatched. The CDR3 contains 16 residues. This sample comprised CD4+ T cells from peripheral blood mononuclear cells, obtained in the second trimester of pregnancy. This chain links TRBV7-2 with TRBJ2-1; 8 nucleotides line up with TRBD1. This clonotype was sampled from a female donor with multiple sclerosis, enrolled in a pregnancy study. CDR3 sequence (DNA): TGTGCCAGCAGCTTCTTGGCAGGGGGCCTCTACAATGAGCAGTTCTTC. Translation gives CASSFLAGGLYNEQFF.